A single sample gave rise to the 15 T cell receptor beta chains below, sequenced in a study of CD4+ T cells in melanoma. Data came from immunoSEQ multiplex PCR; TCRdb stores just in-frame clones and leaves some out. Of more than 10,000 clones listed, 50% to 75% are singletons. Sequences were obtained from cells from a culture (not recorded whether cultured in vitro). The receptor set was obtained from a human donor with melanoma.

This sequence joins TRBV18 and TRBJ1-2; D unresolved. The V end was cut by 4 bases, the J end by 3 bases, with 15 bases between. There are 15 residues in the CDR3. CDR1 KGHSH and CDR2 LQKENI come from the germline V gene. This CDR3 is CASSRSLAEDYGYTF. The CDR3 nucleotides are TGTGCCAGCTCACGGAGCCTCGCCGAGGACTATGGCTACACCTTC.

This clone was seen only once. The rearrangement uses TRBV18 and TRBJ1-5; 11 nucleotides align to TRBD1. Looked up from germline, CDR1 is KGHSH and CDR2 is LQKENI. The CDR3 contains 16 residues. Unmatched junction bases numbered 9, after V lost 8 bases and J lost 3 bases. The CDR3 here is CASASGTGGPNQPQHF. CDR3 coding DNA: TGTGCCAGCGCTTCCGGGACAGGGGGACCCAATCAGCCCCAGCATTTT. The variable domain in full, with the rest retrieved from reference TRBV18 and TRBJ1-5, is NAGVMQNPRHLVRRRGQEARLRCSPMKGHSHVYWYRQLPEEGLKFMVYLQKENIIDESGMPKERFSAEFPKEGPSILRIQQVVRGDSAAYFCASASGTGGPNQPQHFGDGTRLSIL.

This clone was seen more than once but under ten times. The rearrangement uses TRBV5-1 and TRBJ1-1; D uncertain. Trimming cost V 9 bases and J 1 base, with 16 bases left between them. The CDR3 loop spans 14 amino acids. The germline gives CDR1 SGHRS, CDR2 YFSETQ. The CDR3 here is CATRTHTANTEAFF. The DNA for the CDR3 is TGCGCCACCAGGACCCATACAGCGAACACTGAAGCTTTCTTT.

This clone came up a few times. The CDR3 DNA reads TGCAGCGTTGGCAGGGGGCTGGGAGGCTACACCTTC. Protein: CSVGRGLGGYTF. This chain connects TRBV29-1 to TRBJ1-2, with 8 bases matching TRBD1. CDR1 is SQVTM, CDR2 ANQGSEA, per germline. The CDR3 loop spans 12 amino acids. With V trimmed by 4 bases and J by 8 bases, 6 bases remained unmatched.

CDR3 in amino acids: CASGLVLIEGLAGVNTGELFF. CDR3 in DNA: TGTGCTAGTGGTTTGGTACTAATAGAGGGACTAGCGGGGGTTAACACCGGGGAGCTGTTTTTT. The chain recombines TRBV12-5 with TRBJ2-2; 14 bases match TRBD2. The CDR3 covers 21 residues. Germline assignment: CDR1 LGHNT and CDR2 FRNRAP. Trimming removed 0 bases from V and 2 bases from J; junction bases left unmatched: 11.

The V call is TRBV7-2, the J call TRBJ2-1; D is uncertain. Trimming took 1 base from V and 6 from J, leaving 10 bases between them. CDR3 length: 14 amino acids. The germline V gene encodes CDR1 SGHTA and CDR2 FQGNSA. Written as DNA, the CDR3 is TGTGCCAGCAGCTTAGATCCAGACTCCAATGAGCAGTTCTTC. It translates to CASSLDPDSNEQFF. The variable domain in full, with the rest retrieved from reference TRBV7-2 and TRBJ2-1, is GAGVSQSPSNKVTEKGKDVELRCDPISGHTALYWYRQSLGQGLEFLIYFQGNSAPDKSGLPSDRFSAERTGGSVSTLTIQRTQQEDSAVYLCASSLDPDSNEQFFGPGTRLTVL.

This clone was detected only once. This chain joins TRBV4-1 and TRBJ1-4, with D unclear. In germline, CDR1 is MGHRA, CDR2 YSYEKL. The V end lost 2 bases, the J end lost 3 bases, and 25 bases lay between the germline ends. The CDR3 loop spans 20 amino acids. The CDR3 protein is CASSQKGAGFRMPSNEKLFF. The CDR3 DNA reads as TGCGCCAGCAGCCAAAAAGGAGCCGGATTTCGGATGCCATCTAATGAAAAACTGTTTTTT.

This rearrangement joins TRBV7-8 to TRBJ2-7; D is unclear. V lost 8 bases to trimming and J lost 1 base, with 12 bases between them. The germline V gene has CDR1 SGHVS and CDR2 FQNEAQ. This CDR3 is 13 amino acids long. Here the CDR3 DNA reads TGTGCCAGCTCTCCCGTTTTTTCCTACGAGCAGTACTTC. Protein product: CASSPVFSYEQYF.

The V and J genes are TRBV11-2 and TRBJ1-2; possibly TRBD1 for D (5 bases). The germline CDR1 and CDR2 sequences are SGHAT and FQNNGV. Trimming removed 5 bases from V and 12 bases from J, with 19 bases in between. This CDR3 spans 13 amino acids. The CDR3 sequence is CASSASGGGGNTF. For the CDR3, the DNA is TGTGCCAGCAGCGCTTCAGGCGGGGGGGGGAACACCTTC.

The chain joins TRBV6-1 to TRBJ2-7, with 7 bases matching TRBD2. The CDR3 covers 14 residues. Germline trimming cut 8 bases from V and 3 bases from J; bases unmatched to any gene: 10. From germline, CDR1 is MNHNS and CDR2 SASEGT. The CDR3 DNA reads TGTGCCAGCTTCGGGACCGGGACTAACTACGAGCAGTACTTC. It codes for CASFGTGTNYEQYF.

The chain links TRBV20-1 to TRBJ1-1, with D hard to call. CDR3 length: 11 residues. The germline V gene has CDR1 DFQATT and CDR2 SNEGSKA (reference sequence). V was trimmed by 1 base and J by 9 bases, leaving 9 bases between them. CDR3 sequence (DNA): TGCAGTGCTAGAGGTCCGGGAAAAGCTTTCTTT. Its protein product is CSARGPGKAFF.

V is TRBV29-1 and J is TRBJ2-5, with D perhaps assigned TRBD1 or TRBD2 (6 bases each). The germline CDR1 and CDR2 sequences are SQVTM and ANQGSEA. This CDR3 has 14 amino acids. The V and J ends lost 3 bases and 1 base respectively, with 12 bases between them. The CDR3 here is CSVDPPGAQETQYF. The DNA for the CDR3 is TGCAGCGTTGATCCCCCGGGGGCCCAAGAGACCCAGTACTTC. Complete variable domain (other parts from reference TRBV29-1 and TRBJ2-5): SAVISQKPSRDICQRGTSLTIQCQVDSQVTMMFWYRQQPGQSLTLIATANQGSEATYESGFVIDKFPISRPNLTFSTLTVSNMSPEDSSIYLCSVDPPGAQETQYFGPGTRLLVL.

J is TRBJ1-1 and V is TRBV7-8; D is perhaps TRBD1 (6 bases). Germline CDR1 is SGHVS and CDR2 is FQNEAQ. The germline V and J ends were trimmed by 6 bases and 2 bases, with 13 bases remaining between them. The CDR3 has 14 residues. This CDR3 reads CASRAGHSNTEAFF. The CDR3 DNA sequence: TGTGCCAGCAGGGCGGGACACTCAAACACTGAAGCTTTCTTT.

V is TRBV9 and J is TRBJ2-3, with D possibly being TRBD2 (5 bases). V gave up 4 bases and J gave up 0 bases, with 15 bases separating them. The CDR3 loop spans 16 amino acids. Germline V gene sequence: CDR1 SGDLS, CDR2 YYNGEE. The CDR3: CASSPGLFSSTDTQYF. In nucleotides, the CDR3 is TGTGCCAGCAGCCCCGGACTGTTTAGTAGCACAGATACGCAGTATTTT. The complete variable domain, with remaining parts taken from reference TRBV9 and TRBJ2-3, reads DSGVTQTPKHLITATGQRVTLRCSPRSGDLSVYWYQQSLDQGLQFLIQYYNGEERAKGNILERFSAQQFPDLHSELNLSSLELGDSALYFCASSPGLFSSTDTQYFGPGTRLTVL.

The V call is TRBV27, the J call TRBJ2-2; a possible D gene is TRBD2 (6 bases). This CDR3 region has 15 residues. Germline CDR1 reads MNHEY; CDR2 reads SMNVEV (reference sequence). V was pared by 0 bases and J by 5 bases, with 10 bases between. CDR3 region: CASSLSLARTGELFF. CDR3 nucleotides: TGTGCCAGCAGTTTATCACTAGCACGGACCGGGGAGCTGTTTTTT.